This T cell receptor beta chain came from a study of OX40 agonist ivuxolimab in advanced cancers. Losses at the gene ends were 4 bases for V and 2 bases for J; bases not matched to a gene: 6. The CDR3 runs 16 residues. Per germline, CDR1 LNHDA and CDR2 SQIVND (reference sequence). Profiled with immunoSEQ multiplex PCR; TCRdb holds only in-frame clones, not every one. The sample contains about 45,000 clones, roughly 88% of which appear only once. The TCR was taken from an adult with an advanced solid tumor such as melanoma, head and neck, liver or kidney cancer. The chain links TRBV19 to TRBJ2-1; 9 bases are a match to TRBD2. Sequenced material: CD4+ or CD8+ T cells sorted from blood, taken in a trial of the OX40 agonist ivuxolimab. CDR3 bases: TGTGCCAGTAGTACATTAGCGGGAGCGCCCTACAATGAGCAGTTCTTC. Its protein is CASSTLAGAPYNEQFF.